Described below is a single T cell receptor (beta chain) sequence and its context. Its antigen is currently not known. No much larger clone is present one base from it, and per-base qualities are unavailable. This sample stems from a study of vaccination and CD4 T cells after COVID-19 (dated by TCRdb to 2021 to 2024). With regard to the full study: Convalescent patients had a positive SARS-CoV-2 result on nasal swab PCR, and of these patients, several had mild disease and one had severe disease. The convalescent cohort included six males and four females, with two Hispanic individuals, seven Caucasians, two Asians and one multiracial person. Post-vaccine blood samples were taken a median of about 72 days after the second vaccine dose, with a range of about 13 to 241 days. In 10 COVID-19 convalescent patients and several infection-naive healthy vaccine recipients, the spike-specific CD4+ TCR repertoire before mRNA vaccination was compared with the repertoire after mRNA vaccination. In control cultures, a CEFX viral epitope pool was used as positive control, an HIV-1 Nef peptide pool was used as negative control, or no peptide was added. Post-COVID blood samples from convalescent patients were collected a median of approximately 93 days after diagnosis, with a range of roughly 35 to 180 days. The cultures were stimulated with overlapping spike peptide pools from SARS-CoV-2 and from the common cold coronaviruses HCoV-NL63, HCoV-OC43 and HCoV-229E. For a few convalescent patients, samples were collected at an early post-vaccination timepoint (day 14) as well as at a late post-vaccination timepoint (days 161 to 241). Participants got two doses of the Pfizer-BioNTech BNT162b2 vaccine (n=8) or two doses of the Moderna mRNA-1273 vaccine (n=2). Here is what the overall study found, with its caveats: Only a relatively small number of convalescent patients were included in the study, and early timepoints following natural infection were not analyzed. In convalescent patients, a median about 90% of post-vaccine SARS-CoV-2-reactive clones were detected only after vaccination, and vaccine-specific priming was suggested by this finding. The median count of SARS-CoV-2-reactive clonotypes went up from about 23 after infection to a few dozen after vaccination, although the change was not significant. Of the vaccine-specific clones in convalescent patients, 304 of 307, or nearly all, reacted only to SARS-CoV-2 spike and did not cross-react with common cold coronaviruses.

The method was PCR. DNA from cultured CD4+ T cells underwent TCR sequencing with the Oncomine TCR Beta short-read assay at the Johns Hopkins FTIC core. The QIAamp micro DNA kit was used to extract genomic DNA from the cultured CD4+ T cells. Oncomine TCR Beta libraries made from cultured CD4+ T cells were pooled using unique dual indexes and sequenced on an Illumina iSeq 100. The study's processing was this. Non-productive sequences were removed, and CDR3s that did not start with C, did not end with F or W, or were shorter than 7 amino acids were discarded. The MANAFEST web application was used to identify antigen-specific clonotypes by comparing peptide-stimulated wells against reference wells and other culture wells. For a clone to be called positive, the clone needed an FDR below 0.05, an odds ratio above 5, and a productive frequency above 0.1% in at least two of three replicate wells. Cross-reactive clonotypes were defined as significantly expanded in both SARS-CoV-2 spike wells and at least one common cold coronavirus spike condition. Levenshtein distances (stringdist) and unrooted phylogenetic trees (ape) in R version 3.6.1 were used to assess CDR3 homology. TCRdb trimmed public reads at Q25 via fastp, called clones via MiXCR and kept in-frame beta chains. For every CDR3 protein sequence, its rows merge into one entry that carries the most common genes and DNA. Clone size and V and J calls follow TCRdb, not the original study. A total of 20,000 to 25,000 distinct CDR3 sequences appear in this sample, less than 35% of them only once. The leading ten clones occupy 2.6% of the sample.

Spanning cysteine to phenylalanine, the CDR3 consists of 17 amino acids. Left in the record is the CDR3 DNA by itself, 51 bases read in frame from the first base. The germline V gene (reference sequence) supplies CDR1 DFQATT and CDR2 SNEGSKA. Germline trimming amounts to 4 bases on V and 5 bases on J, with 11 as the count of junction bases outside the gene matches. The sample's time point label, decoded: late sampling 161 to 241 days after vaccination in a few convalescent patients. The treatment or condition label here, explained by the study, means: roughly 11-day PBMC culture with coronavirus spike peptide pools or control peptides (ViraFEST assay). The study used the ViraFEST assay, which expanded antigen-specific T cells with peptide pools and then identified expanded clonotypes by TCR sequencing. The convalescent patients' positive SARS-CoV-2 PCR tests fell between March and December 2020, which was before the Alpha, Beta and Delta variants emerged in the United States. PBMCs were cultured at under 2.5 million per well in IMDM supplemented with 5% human AB serum and around 10 IU/ml IL-2, with roughly 9.5 ug/ml peptide pools added. On days 3 and 7, half of the culture medium was replaced with fresh IL-2-containing medium. After 9 to 11 days of culture, CD4+ T cells were isolated by negative selection with the EasySep CD4+ T cell isolation kit. Ficoll-Paque Plus gradient centrifugation was used to isolate PBMCs from whole blood, and the isolated PBMCs were then either used fresh or cryopreserved at -140C. Culture conditions were generally each tested in triplicate wells.

The clonotype comes from a human donor who had recovered from COVID-19. The receptor chain draws on TRBV20-1 and TRBJ2-1; TRBD2 fits 13 bases in the junction. The input for sequencing was CD4+ T cells from blood, cultured in vitro, taken about 7 months after SARS-CoV-2 vaccination. The DNA sequence is TGCAGTGCTACTGGACTAGCGGGAGATTTGATGCACAATGAGCAGTTCTTC. The resulting protein is CSATGLAGDLMHNEQFF.